This T cell receptor (beta chain) originates from a study of cytomegalovirus exposure and HLA in healthy donors. In regard to this clone: Its antigen is still unknown.

The V gene lost 0 bases and the J gene lost 0 bases, with 5 bases spanning the gap. The CDR3 length is 14 residues. Germline CDR1 SEHNR, CDR2 FQNEAQ (reference sequence). Study-level points and caveats: Earlier findings revealed that most TCR beta V segments proved productive either about 90% or about 30% of the time. Analyzed later, most CMV-associated TCR beta chains appeared HLA-restricted.

Primers for the PCR totalled 60 Vbeta and 13 Jbeta. The assay was immunoSEQ multiplex PCR, and TCRdb's table has in-frame clones only and misses some. The sample holds 90,000 to 150,000 clones; 63% are singletons and the top ten take about a tenth. Sequenced sample: PBMCs. The chain combines TRBV7-9 with TRBJ1-2; D ambiguous. The source of this sequence is a man aged 40-50 years in good health and CMV-seropositive. CDR3 amino acids: CASSLAQANYGYTF. As DNA, the CDR3 is TGTGCCAGCAGCTTAGCGCAGGCTAACTATGGCTACACCTTC.